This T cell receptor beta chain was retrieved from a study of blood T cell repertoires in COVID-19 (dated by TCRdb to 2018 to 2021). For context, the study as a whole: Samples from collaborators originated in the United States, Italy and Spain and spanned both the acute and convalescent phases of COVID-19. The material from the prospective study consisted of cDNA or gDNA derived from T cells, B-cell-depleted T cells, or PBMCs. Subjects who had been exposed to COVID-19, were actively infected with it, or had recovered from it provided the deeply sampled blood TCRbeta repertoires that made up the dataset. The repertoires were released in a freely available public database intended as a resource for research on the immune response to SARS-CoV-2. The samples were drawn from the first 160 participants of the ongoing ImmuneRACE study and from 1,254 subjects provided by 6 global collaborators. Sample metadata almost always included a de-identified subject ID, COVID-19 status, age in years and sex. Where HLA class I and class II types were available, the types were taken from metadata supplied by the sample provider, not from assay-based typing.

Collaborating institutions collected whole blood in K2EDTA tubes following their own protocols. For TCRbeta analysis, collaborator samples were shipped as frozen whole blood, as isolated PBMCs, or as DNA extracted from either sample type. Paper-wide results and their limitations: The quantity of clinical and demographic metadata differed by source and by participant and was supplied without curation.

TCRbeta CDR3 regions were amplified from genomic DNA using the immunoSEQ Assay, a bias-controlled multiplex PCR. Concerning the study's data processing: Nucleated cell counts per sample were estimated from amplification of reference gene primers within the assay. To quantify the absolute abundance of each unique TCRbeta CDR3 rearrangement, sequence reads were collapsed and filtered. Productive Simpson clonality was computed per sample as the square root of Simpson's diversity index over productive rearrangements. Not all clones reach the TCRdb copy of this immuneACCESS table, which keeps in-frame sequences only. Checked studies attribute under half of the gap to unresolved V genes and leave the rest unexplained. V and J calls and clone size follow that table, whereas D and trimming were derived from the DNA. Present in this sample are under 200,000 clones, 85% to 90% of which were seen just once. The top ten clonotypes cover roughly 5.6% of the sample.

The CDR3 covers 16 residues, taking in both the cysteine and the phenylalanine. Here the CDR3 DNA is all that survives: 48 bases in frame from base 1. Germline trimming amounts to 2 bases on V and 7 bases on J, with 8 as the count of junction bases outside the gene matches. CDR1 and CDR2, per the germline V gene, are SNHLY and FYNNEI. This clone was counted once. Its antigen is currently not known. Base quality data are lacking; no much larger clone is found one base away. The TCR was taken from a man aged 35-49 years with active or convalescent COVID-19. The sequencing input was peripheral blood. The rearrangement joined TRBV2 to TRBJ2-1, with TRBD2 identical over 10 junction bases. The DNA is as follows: TGTGCCAGCAGTGAATTAGGGCTAGCGGGAGCTAATGAGCAGTTCTTC. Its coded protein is CASSELGLAGANEQFF.